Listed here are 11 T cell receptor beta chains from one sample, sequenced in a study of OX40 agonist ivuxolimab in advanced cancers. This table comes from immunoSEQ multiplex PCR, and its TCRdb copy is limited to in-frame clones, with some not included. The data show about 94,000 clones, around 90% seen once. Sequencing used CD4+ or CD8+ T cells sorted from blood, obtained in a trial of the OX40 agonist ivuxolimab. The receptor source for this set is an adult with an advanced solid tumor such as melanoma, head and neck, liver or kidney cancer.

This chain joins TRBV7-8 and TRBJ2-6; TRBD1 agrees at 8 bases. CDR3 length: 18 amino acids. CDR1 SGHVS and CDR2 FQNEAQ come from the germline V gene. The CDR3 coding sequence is TGTGCGATCGAGGGACAGGTGTCCCGTAGACCTGGGGCCAACGTCCTGACTTTC. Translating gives CAIEGQVSRRPGANVLTF. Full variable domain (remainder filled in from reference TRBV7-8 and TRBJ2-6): GAGVSQSPRYKVAKRGQDVALRCDPISGHVSLFWYQQALGQGPEFLTYFQNEAQLDKSGLPSDRFFAERPEGSVSTLKIQRTQQEDSAVYLCAIEGQVSRRPGANVLTFGAGSRLTVL.

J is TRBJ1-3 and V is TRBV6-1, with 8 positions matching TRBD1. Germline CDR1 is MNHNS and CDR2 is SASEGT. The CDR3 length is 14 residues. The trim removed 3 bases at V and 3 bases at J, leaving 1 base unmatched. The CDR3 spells CASSDGTGGNTIYF. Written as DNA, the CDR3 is TGTGCCAGCAGTGATGGGACAGGTGGAAACACCATATATTTT.

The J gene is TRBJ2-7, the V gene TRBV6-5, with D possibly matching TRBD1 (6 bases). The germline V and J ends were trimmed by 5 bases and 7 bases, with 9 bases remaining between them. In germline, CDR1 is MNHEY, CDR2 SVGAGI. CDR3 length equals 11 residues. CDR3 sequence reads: CASSARGEQYF. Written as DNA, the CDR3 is TGTGCCAGCAGTGCCAGGGGTGAGCAGTACTTC.

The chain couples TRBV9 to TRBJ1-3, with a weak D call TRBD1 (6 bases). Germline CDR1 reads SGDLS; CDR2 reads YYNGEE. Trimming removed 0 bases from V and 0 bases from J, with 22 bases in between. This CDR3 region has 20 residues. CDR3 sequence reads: CASSVGNPTGTLRSGNTIYF. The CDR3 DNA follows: TGTGCCAGCAGCGTAGGAAACCCGACAGGCACCCTACGCTCTGGAAACACCATATATTTT.

The CDR3 loop reads CASSPSWQPTGELFF. The DNA for the CDR3 is TGTGCCAGCTCACCGTCGTGGCAGCCCACCGGGGAGCTGTTTTTT. The rearrangement links TRBV18 to TRBJ2-2; D is ambiguous. The CDR3 sequence is 15 residues long. In germline, CDR1 is KGHSH, CDR2 LQKENI. Trimming cost V 3 bases and J 4 bases, with 12 bases left between them.

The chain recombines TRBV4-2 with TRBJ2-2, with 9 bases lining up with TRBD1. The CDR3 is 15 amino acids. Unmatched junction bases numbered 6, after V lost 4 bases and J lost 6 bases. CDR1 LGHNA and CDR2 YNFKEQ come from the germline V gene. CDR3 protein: CASSLRTGEAGELFF. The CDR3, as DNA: TGTGCCAGCAGCCTTCGGACAGGGGAGGCCGGGGAGCTGTTTTTT.

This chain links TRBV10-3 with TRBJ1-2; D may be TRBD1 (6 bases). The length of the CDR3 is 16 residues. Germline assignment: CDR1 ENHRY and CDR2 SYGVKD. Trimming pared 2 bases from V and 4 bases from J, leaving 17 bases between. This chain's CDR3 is CAISEGNSGVRYGYTF. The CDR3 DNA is TGTGCCATCAGTGAGGGAAACTCAGGGGTTCGCTATGGCTACACCTTC.

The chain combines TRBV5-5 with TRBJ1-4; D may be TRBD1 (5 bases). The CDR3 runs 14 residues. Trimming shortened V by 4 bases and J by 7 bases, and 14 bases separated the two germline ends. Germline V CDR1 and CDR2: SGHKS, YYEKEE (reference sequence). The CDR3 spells CASSPRVGGEKLFF. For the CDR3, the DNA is TGTGCCAGCAGCCCCCGGGTGGGGGGTGAAAAACTGTTTTTT.

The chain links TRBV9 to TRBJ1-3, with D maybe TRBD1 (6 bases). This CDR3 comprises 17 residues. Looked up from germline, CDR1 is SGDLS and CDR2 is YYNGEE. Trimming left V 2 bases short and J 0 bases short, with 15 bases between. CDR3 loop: CASSVLDRPRSGNTIYF. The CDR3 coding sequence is TGTGCCAGCAGCGTCCTCGACAGGCCCCGCTCTGGAAACACCATATATTTT.

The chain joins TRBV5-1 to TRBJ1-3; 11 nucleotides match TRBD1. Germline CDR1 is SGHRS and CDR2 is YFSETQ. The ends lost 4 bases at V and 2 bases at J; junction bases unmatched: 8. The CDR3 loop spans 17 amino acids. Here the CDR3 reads CASSDFGTGGTGNTIYF. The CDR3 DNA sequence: TGCGCCAGCAGCGATTTCGGGACAGGGGGTACTGGAAACACCATATATTTT.

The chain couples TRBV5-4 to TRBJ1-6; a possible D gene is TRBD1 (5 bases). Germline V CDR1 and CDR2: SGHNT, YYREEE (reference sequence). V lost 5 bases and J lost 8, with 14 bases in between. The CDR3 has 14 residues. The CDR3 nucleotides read TGTGCCAGCAGTTTAGGGACGGGAGATTCACCCCTCCACTTT. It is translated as CASSLGTGDSPLHF.